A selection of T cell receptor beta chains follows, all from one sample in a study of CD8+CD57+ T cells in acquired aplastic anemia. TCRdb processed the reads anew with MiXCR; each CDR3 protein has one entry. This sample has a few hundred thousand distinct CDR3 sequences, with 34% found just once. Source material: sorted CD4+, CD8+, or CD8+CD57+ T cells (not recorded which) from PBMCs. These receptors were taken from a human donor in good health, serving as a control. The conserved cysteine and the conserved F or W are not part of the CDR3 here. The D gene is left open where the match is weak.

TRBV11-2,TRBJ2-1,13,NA,ASSLVGLSYNEQF
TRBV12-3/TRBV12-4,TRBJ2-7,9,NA,ASSHAYEQY
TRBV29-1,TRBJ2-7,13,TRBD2,SVEDPRGSYYEQY
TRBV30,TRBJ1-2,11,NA,AWSVPGARGYT
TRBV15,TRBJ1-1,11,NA,ATNRTGDTEAF
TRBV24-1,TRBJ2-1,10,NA,ATQQGYNEQF
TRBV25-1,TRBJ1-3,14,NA,ASSSLRGAPGNTIY
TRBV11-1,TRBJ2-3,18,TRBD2,ASSLAPSASGFLSTDTQY
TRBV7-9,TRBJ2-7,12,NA,ASSSVRGGHEQY
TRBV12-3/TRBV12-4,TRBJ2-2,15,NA,ASSFTRDWANTGELF
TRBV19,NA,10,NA,ASRSTAYEQY
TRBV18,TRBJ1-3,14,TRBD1,ASSPTGGASGNTIY
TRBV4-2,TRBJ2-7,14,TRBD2,ASSQDRLAGSYEQY
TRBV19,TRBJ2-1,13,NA,ASSGGLGRSNEQF
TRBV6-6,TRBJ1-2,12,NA,ASSYSYANYGYT
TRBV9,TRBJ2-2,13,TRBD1,ASNVGTGDTGELF
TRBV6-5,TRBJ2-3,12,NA,ASSCGSHVDTQY
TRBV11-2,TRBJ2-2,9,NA,ASRNTGELF
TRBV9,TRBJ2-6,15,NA,ASSAGGVWVGANVLT
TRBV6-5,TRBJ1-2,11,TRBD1,ASSWGQGGGYT
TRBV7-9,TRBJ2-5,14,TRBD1,ASSLAAGGRQETQY
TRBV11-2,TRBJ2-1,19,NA,ASSLSRAPKRYPSPFNEQF
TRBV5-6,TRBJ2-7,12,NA,ASSNDRFFYEQC
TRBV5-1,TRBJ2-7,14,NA,ASSPHYTTPGLEQY
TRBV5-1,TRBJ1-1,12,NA,ASSLQGLGTEAF
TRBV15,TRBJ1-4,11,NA,ATSRDGGEKLF
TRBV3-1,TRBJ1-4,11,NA,ASSQEPQAKLF
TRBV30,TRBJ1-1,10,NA,AWSVLNTEAF
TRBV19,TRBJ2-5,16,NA,ASSMPSSSVGRRETQY
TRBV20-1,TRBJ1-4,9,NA,SARHGEKLF
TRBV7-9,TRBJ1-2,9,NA,ASMFGYGYT
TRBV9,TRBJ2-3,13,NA,ASSVDPIRTDTQY
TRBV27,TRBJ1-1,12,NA,ASSLLARGTEAF
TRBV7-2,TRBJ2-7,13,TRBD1,ASSSGQGLTGEQY
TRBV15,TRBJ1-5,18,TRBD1,ATSRDLVSLFTGAGQPQH
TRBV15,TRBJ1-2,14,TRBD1,ATSRGDRYLHYGYT
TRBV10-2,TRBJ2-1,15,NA,ASSHALRDGIYNEQF
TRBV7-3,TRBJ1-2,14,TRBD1,ASSLTGTGPGVGYT
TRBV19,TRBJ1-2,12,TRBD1,ASSLTGTGSGCT
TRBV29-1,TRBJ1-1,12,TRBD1,SVVQGVSYTEAF